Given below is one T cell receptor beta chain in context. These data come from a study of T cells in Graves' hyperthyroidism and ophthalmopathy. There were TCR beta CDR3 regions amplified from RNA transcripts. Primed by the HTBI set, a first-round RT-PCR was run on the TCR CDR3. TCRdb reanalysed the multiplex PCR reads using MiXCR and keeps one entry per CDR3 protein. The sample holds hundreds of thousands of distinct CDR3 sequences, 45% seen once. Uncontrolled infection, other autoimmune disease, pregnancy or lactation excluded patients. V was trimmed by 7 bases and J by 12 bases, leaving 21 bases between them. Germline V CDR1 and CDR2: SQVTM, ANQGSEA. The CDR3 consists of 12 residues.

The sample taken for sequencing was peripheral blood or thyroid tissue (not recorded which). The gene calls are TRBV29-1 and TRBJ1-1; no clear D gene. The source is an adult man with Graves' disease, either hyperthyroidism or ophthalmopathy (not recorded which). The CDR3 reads CSGTAGRYLPFF. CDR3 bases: TGCAGCGGTACGGCGGGCCGCTACCTCCCTTTCTTT.